These 4 T cell receptor beta chains originate from one sample sequenced in a study of T-cell memory formation after mild COVID-19. Using its own MiXCR run on the 5' RACE reads, TCRdb lists one record per CDR3 protein. The table shows 180 or so distinct CDR3 sequences, with roughly 93% occurring only once. The specimen was PBMCs or a T cell subset sorted from them (not recorded which). The receptors were sampled from an adult who had mild COVID-19 (a few samples of this study predate the infection). Cell type and time point are not known.

V gene TRBV6-5 combines with J gene TRBJ2-2, with 10 nucleotides matching TRBD1. V gave up 5 bases and J gave up 3 bases; unmatched junction bases: 9. The CDR3 loop spans 17 amino acids. Germline-derived CDR1 and CDR2 are MNHEY and SVGAGI. Here the CDR3 reads CASSPNDRGQYTGELFF. CDR3 nucleotides: TGTGCCAGCAGTCCGAACGACAGGGGGCAATACACCGGGGAGCTGTTTTTT.

The chain's CDR3 is CASSAPAGVGEQYF. The CDR3 DNA follows: TGTGCCAGCAGCGCCCCAGCGGGGGTCGGCGAGCAGTACTTC. The genes are TRBV7-9 and TRBJ2-7; 8 bases align to TRBD2. The germline V gene has CDR1 SEHNR and CDR2 FQNEAQ (reference sequence). The CDR3 length is 14 residues. V shed 5 bases, J shed 6 bases, and the junction held 9 bases outside the gene matches. The full variable domain, in which reference TRBV7-9 and TRBJ2-7 provide the parts outside the CDR3, is DTGVSQNPRHKITKRGQNVTFRCDPISEHNRLYWYRQTLGQGPEFLTYFQNEAQLEKSRLLSDRFSAERPKGSFSTLEIQRTEQGDSAMYLCASSAPAGVGEQYFGPGTRLTVT.

In DNA form, the CDR3 reads TGCAGTGCTAGAGATCTTATGGGACAGGGGAATTTCTTT. This translates into CSARDLMGQGNFF. The chain couples TRBV20-1 to TRBJ1-1; 10 bases are shared with TRBD1. Germline CDR1 reads DFQATT; CDR2 reads SNEGSKA (reference sequence). This CDR3 is 13 amino acids long. Unmatched junction bases numbered 8, after V lost 0 bases and J lost 13 bases.

The CDR3, as DNA: TGTGCCAGCAGTCCGCGTCGGGGGGATAATGAAAAACTGTTTTTT. Residues: CASSPRRGDNEKLFF. The V call is TRBV7-8, the J call TRBJ1-4; the D gene is possibly TRBD1 (5 bases). The germline V gene encodes CDR1 SGHVS and CDR2 FQNEAQ. V was pared by 6 bases and J by 4 bases, with 15 bases between. This CDR3 region has 15 residues.